In this sample, the clone carrying this T cell receptor beta chain turned up once. Its antigen is as yet unknown. These data belong to a study of cytomegalovirus exposure and HLA in healthy donors. General study findings and limits: TCR sequences were mostly rare, though some public TCRs occurred in many donors.

Profiled with immunoSEQ multiplex PCR; TCRdb holds only in-frame clones, not every one. This table holds about 83,000 clones, about 95% found once. Germline values: CDR1 SGHTS, CDR2 YDEGEE. V was shortened by 1 base and J by 6 bases, with 7 bases between the two germline ends. The CDR3 consists of 12 residues. The clonotype originates from a young woman in good health and CMV-seronegative. Sequenced input: PBMCs. The chain combines TRBV5-8 with TRBJ1-2; no reliable D call. The CDR3 DNA sequence: TGTGCCAGCAGCTTGAACCGGGATGGCTACACCTTC. Its protein is CASSLNRDGYTF.